Below, 2 T cell receptor beta chains from the same sample are listed, as sequenced in a study of cytomegalovirus exposure and HLA in healthy donors. The primer mix had 60 Vbeta and 13 Jbeta primers. Libraries were prepared by immunoSEQ multiplex PCR; TCRdb keeps only in-frame clonotypes and omits some of them. Altogether some 140,000 clones are present, approximately 80% being singletons, with the ten largest covering approximately 2%. The sample consisted of PBMCs. The receptors were gathered from a man aged 30 to 45 in good health and CMV-seronegative.

The CDR3 loop reads CASSPTGQNYGYTF. The CDR3 DNA sequence: TGTGCCAGCTCACCAACAGGACAGAACTATGGCTACACCTTC. The chain recombines TRBV18 with TRBJ1-2; D perhaps matches TRBD1 (6 bases). The germline V and J ends were trimmed by 2 bases and 2 bases, with 9 bases remaining between them. The CDR3 covers 14 residues. The germline V gene has CDR1 KGHSH and CDR2 LQKENI.

V usage is TRBV9 and J usage is TRBJ1-3; TRBD1 matches at 7 bases. With 2 bases clipped from V and 3 bases from J, the junction kept 8 bases outside the gene matches. The V gene's germline CDR1 is SGDLS and CDR2 YYNGEE. This CDR3 is built from 16 residues. The chain's CDR3 is CASSVQTGLGGNTIYF. For the CDR3, the DNA is TGTGCCAGCAGCGTTCAGACAGGGCTTGGTGGAAACACCATATATTTT.